Given below is one T cell receptor (beta chain) in context. What it binds is unknown. This table comes from immunoSEQ multiplex PCR, and its TCRdb copy is limited to in-frame clones, with some not included. The sample includes thousands of clones, 70% of them seen just once. The CDR3 runs to 17 residues. CDR1 is SGHAT, CDR2 FQNNGV, per germline. The ends lost 5 bases at V and 6 bases at J; junction bases unmatched: 14. Time point specified: after neoadjuvant nivolumab, at surgical resection. These oral cavity squamous cell carcinomas were HPV-negative and locally advanced. PBMCs were not maintained or expanded in culture before analysis. The data were taken from a study of neoadjuvant anti-PD-1 for oral cavity cancer. Overall study: Patients without progression received a fourth nivolumab dose around day 43, then surgical resection on days 50-56. Study-wide findings and caveats: TCR analyses covered only a few patients per response group.

This sequence joins TRBV11-2 and TRBJ2-5, with 11 bases matching TRBD2. The sample was PBMCs, taken after nivolumab (anti-PD-1) treatment. The TCR was taken from a person aged 35-80 years with oral cavity squamous cell carcinoma. The CDR3 region is CASSHTPGASGGKTQYF. The CDR3 nucleotides read TGTGCCAGCAGCCACACCCCGGGGGCTAGCGGGGGGAAGACCCAGTACTTC.